Detailed here is one T cell receptor (beta chain). No antigen is known for it. This record comes from a study of graft-versus-host responses after intestinal transplantation. Study-wide context: Each of the recipients got a multivisceral, liver-intestinal, or isolated intestinal transplant.

Study-level results: Detection of GvH clones occurred in recipient marrow, and some had their first appearance in ileum or blood. Individuals carrying graft-donor T cell macrochimerism showed high graft-versus-host to host-versus-graft clonal ratios in allografts.

Produced via immunoSEQ multiplex PCR; TCRdb's table is partial and in-frame only. The table lists about 150,000 clones, approximately 91% of them singletons. CDR3 size: 13 residues. Per germline, CDR1 SEHNR and CDR2 FQNEAQ (reference sequence). V lost 1 base, J lost 0 bases, and 3 bases lay in between. J is TRBJ1-1 and V is TRBV7-9; no reliable D call. The TCR sequence derives from a human donor who received an intestinal transplant. The sample consisted of unstimulated CD4+ T cells sorted from spleen or lymph node cells, taken before intestinal transplant. The CDR3 region is CASSLEVNTEAFF. The CDR3 DNA reads as TGTGCCAGCAGCTTAGAAGTGAACACTGAAGCTTTCTTT.